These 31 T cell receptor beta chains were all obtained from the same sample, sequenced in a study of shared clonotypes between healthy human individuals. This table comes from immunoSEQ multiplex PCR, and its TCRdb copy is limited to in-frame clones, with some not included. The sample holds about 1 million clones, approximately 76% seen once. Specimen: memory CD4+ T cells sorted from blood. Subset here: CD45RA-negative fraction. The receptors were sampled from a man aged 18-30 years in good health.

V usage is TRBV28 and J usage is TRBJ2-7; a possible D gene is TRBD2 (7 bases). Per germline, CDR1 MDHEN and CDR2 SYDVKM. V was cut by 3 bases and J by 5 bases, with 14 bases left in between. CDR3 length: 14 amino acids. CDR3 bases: TGTGCCAGCAGTTTTGGCGGGGGCGTACACGAGCAGTACTTC. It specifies CASSFGGGVHEQYF.

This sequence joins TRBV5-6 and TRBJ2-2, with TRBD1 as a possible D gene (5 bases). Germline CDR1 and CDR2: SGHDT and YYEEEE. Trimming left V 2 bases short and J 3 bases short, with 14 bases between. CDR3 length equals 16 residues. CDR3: CASSFHDQGHTGELFF. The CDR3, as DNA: TGTGCCAGCAGCTTTCATGATCAGGGCCACACCGGGGAGCTGTTTTTT. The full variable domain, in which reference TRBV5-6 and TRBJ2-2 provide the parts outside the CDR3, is DAGVTQSPTHLIKTRGQQVTLRCSPKSGHDTVSWYQQALGQGPQFIFQYYEEEERQRGNFPDRFSGHQFPNYSSELNVNALLLGDSALYLCASSFHDQGHTGELFFGEGSRLTVL.

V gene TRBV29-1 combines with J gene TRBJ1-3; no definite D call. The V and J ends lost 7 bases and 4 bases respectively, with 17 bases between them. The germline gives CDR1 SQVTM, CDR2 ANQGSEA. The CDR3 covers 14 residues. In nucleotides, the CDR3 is TGCAGCGCTTCAGGAGTCGAACTAGGAAACACCATATATTTT. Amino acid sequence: CSASGVELGNTIYF. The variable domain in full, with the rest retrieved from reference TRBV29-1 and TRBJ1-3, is SAVISQKPSRDICQRGTSLTIQCQVDSQVTMMFWYRQQPGQSLTLIATANQGSEATYESGFVIDKFPISRPNLTFSTLTVSNMSPEDSSIYLCSASGVELGNTIYFGEGSWLTVV.

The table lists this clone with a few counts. CDR3 loop: CASSLTSGTGLKKLFF. In DNA form, the CDR3 reads TGCGCCAGCAGCCTGACCTCCGGGACAGGGCTGAAAAAACTGTTTTTT. J is TRBJ1-4 and V is TRBV5-1; the match to TRBD1 covers 9 bases. After removal of 4 bases from V and 9 bases from J, the junction contained 13 bases not matched to a gene. The CDR3 loop spans 16 amino acids. Germline V lookup: CDR1 SGHRS, CDR2 YFSETQ.

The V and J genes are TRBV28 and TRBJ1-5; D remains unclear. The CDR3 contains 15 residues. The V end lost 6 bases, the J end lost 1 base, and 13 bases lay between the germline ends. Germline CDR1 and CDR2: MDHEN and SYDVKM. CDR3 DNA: TGTGCCAGCAGCCGCCGGGGAGGGAGCAATCAGCCCCAGCATTTT. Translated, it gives CASSRRGGSNQPQHF.

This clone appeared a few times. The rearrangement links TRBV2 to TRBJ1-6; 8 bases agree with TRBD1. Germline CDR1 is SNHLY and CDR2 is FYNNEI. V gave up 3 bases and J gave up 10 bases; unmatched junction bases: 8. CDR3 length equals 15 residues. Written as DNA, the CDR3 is TGTGCCAGCAGTGATGGCCGGGACAGGAGATCACCCCTCCACTTT. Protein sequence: CASSDGRDRRSPLHF.

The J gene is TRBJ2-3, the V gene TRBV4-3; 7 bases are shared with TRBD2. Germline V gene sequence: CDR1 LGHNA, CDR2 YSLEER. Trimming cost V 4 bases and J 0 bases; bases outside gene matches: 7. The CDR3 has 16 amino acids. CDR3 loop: CASSRGSSGSTDTQYF. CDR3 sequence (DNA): TGCGCCAGCAGCCGAGGAAGTAGCGGGAGCACAGATACGCAGTATTTT.

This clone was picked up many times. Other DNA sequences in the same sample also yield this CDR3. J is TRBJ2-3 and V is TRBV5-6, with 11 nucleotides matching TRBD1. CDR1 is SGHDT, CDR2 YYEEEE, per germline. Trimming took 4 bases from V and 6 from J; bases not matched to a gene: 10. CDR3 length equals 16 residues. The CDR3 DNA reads TGTGCCAGCAGCCCAAGGACAGGGGGCCGGGGGGATACGCAGTATTTT. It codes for CASSPRTGGRGDTQYF.

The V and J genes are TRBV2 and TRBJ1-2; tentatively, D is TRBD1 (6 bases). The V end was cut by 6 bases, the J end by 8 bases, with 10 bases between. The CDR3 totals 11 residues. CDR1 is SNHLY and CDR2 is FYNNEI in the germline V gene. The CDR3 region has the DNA TGTGCCAGCAGCGATACAGGGGGCTACACCTTC. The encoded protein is CASSDTGGYTF.

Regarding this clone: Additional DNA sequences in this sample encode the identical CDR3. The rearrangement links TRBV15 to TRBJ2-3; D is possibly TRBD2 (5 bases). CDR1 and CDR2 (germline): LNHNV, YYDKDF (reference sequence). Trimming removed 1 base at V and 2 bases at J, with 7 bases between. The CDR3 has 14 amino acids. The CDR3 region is CATSRGLSTDTQYF. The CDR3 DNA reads TGTGCCACCAGCAGAGGACTATCCACAGATACGCAGTATTTT. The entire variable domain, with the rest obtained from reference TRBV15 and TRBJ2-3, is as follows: DAMVIQNPRYQVTQFGKPVTLSCSQTLNHNVMYWYQQKSSQAPKLLFHYYDKDFNNEADTPDNFQSRRPNTSFCFLDIRSPGLGDTAMYLCATSRGLSTDTQYFGPGTRLTVL.

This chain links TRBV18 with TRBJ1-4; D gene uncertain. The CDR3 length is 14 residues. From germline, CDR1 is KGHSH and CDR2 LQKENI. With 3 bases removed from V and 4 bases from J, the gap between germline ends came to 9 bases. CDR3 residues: CASSPRALNEKLFF. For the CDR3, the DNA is TGTGCCAGCTCACCCCGGGCCCTTAATGAAAAACTGTTTTTT.

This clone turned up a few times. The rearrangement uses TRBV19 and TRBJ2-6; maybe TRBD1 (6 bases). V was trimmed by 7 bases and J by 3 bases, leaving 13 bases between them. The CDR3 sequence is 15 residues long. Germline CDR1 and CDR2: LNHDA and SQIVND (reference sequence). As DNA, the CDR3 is TGTGCCAGTAATCTGGAAGGGGGTGGGGCCAACGTCCTGACTTTC. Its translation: CASNLEGGGANVLTF.

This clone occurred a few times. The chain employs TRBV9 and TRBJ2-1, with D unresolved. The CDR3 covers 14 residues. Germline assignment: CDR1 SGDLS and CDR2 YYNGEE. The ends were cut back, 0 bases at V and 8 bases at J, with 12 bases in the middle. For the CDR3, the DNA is TGTGCCAGCAGCGTAGCTGGAAGGGCCCATGAGCAGTTCTTC. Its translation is CASSVAGRAHEQFF.

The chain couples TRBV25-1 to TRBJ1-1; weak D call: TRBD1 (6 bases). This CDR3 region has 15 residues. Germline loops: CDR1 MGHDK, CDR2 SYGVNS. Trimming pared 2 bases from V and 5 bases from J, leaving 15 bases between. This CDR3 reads CASSEPRGQTTEAFF. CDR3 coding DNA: TGTGCCAGCAGTGAACCCCGAGGACAGACTACTGAAGCTTTCTTT.

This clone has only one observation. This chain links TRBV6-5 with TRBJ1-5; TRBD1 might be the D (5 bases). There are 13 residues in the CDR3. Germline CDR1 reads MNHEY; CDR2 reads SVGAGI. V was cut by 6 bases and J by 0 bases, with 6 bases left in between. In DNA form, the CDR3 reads TGTGCCAGCAGAGGGGTTAGCAATCAGCCCCAGCATTTT. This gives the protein CASRGVSNQPQHF.

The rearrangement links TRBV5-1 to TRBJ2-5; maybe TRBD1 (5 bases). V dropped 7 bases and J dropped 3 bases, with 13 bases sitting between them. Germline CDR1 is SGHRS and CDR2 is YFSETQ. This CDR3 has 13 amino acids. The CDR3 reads CASSPRAEETQYF. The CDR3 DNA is TGCGCCAGCTCTCCCAGGGCAGAAGAGACCCAGTACTTC.

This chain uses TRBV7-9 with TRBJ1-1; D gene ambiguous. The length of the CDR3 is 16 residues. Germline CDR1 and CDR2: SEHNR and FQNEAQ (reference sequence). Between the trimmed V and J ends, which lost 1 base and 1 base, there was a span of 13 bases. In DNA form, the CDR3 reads TGTGCCAGCAGCTTAGGGCGTGTGAGGGCGAACACTGAAGCTTTCTTT. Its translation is CASSLGRVRANTEAFF.

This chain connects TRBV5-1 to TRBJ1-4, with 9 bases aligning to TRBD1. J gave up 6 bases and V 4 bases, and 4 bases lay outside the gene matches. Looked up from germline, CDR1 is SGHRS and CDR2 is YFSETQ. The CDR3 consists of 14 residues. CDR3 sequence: CASSRDREYEKLFF. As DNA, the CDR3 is TGCGCCAGCAGCCGGGACAGGGAATATGAAAAACTGTTTTTT.

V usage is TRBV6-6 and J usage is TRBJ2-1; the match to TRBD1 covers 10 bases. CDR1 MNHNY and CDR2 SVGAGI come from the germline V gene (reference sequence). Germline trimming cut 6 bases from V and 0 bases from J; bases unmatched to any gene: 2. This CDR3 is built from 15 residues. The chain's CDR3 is CASRGDRGSYNEQFF. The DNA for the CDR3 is TGTGCCAGCAGAGGGGACAGGGGCTCCTACAATGAGCAGTTCTTC.

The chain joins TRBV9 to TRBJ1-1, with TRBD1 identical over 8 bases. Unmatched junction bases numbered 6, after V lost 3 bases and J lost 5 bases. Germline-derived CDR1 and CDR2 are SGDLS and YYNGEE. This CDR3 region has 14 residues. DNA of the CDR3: TGTGCCAGCAGCGCCAGGGGGCTCGGGACTGAAGCTTTCTTT. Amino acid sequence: CASSARGLGTEAFF.

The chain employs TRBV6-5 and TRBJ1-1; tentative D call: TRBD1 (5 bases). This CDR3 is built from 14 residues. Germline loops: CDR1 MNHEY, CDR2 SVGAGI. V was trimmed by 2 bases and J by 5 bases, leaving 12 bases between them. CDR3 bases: TGTGCCAGCAGTTACAAGCCAGGGCAGACTGAAGCTTTCTTT. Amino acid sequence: CASSYKPGQTEAFF.

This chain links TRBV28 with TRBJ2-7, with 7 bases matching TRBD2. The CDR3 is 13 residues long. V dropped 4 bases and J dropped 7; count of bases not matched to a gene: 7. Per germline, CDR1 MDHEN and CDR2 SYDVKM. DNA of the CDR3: TGTGCCAGCAGTTCGGGACTATCTAAAGAGCAGTACTTC. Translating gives CASSSGLSKEQYF.

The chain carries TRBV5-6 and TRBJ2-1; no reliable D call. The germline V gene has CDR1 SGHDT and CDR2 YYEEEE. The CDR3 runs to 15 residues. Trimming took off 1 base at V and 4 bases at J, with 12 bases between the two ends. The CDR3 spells CASSLSTHLYNEQFF. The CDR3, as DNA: TGTGCCAGCAGCTTGTCGACTCACCTGTACAATGAGCAGTTCTTC.

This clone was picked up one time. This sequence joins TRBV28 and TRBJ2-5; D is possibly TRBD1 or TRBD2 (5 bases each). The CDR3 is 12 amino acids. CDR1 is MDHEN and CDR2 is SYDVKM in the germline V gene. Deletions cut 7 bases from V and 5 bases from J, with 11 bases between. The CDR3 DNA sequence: TGTGCCAGCACCGACGAGGGGGAGACCCAGTACTTC. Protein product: CASTDEGETQYF.

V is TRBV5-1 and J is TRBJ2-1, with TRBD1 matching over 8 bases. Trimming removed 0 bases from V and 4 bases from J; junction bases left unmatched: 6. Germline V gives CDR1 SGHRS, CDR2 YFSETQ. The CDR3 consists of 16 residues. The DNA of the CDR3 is TGCGCCAGCAGCTTGGCGGCTACAGGGGGGTACAATGAGCAGTTCTTC. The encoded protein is CASSLAATGGYNEQFF.

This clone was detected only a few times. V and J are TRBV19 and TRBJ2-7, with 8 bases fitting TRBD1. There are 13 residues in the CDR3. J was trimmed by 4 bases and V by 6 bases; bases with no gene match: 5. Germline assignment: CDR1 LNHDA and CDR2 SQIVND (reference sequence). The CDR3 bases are TGTGCCAGTAGCCGACAGGGGTTATACGAGCAGTACTTC. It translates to CASSRQGLYEQYF.

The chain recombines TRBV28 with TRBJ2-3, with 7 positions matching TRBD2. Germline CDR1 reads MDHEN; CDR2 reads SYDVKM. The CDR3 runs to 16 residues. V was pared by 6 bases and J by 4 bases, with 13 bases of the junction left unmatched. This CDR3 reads CASSWGGRASPDTQYF. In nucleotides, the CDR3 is TGTGCCAGCAGCTGGGGGGGACGCGCGAGTCCAGATACGCAGTATTTT.

The CDR3 region is CASSLVLAGVNEQFF. The DNA of the CDR3 is TGTGCCAGCAGCTTGGTTCTAGCGGGAGTAAATGAGCAGTTCTTC. J is TRBJ2-1 and V is TRBV11-3; the match to TRBD2 covers 10 bases. In germline, CDR1 is SGHNT, CDR2 YENEEA. The CDR3 has 15 amino acids. V lost 3 bases, J lost 7 bases, and 6 bases stayed unmatched.

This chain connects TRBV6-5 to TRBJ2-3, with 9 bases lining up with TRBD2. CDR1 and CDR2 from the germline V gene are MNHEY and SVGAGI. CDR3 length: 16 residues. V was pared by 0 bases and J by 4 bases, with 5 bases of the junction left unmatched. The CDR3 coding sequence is TGTGCCAGCAGTTACTCAGTAGCGGGAGAACCAGATACGCAGTATTTT. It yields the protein CASSYSVAGEPDTQYF.

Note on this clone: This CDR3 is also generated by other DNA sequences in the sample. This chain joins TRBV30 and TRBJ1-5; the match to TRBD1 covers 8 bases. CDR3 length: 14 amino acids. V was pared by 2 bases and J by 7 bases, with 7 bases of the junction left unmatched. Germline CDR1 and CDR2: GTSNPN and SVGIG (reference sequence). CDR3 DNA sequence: TGTGCCTGGAGTCCAGGACAGGGAGGCCAGCCCCAGCATTTT. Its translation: CAWSPGQGGQPQHF.

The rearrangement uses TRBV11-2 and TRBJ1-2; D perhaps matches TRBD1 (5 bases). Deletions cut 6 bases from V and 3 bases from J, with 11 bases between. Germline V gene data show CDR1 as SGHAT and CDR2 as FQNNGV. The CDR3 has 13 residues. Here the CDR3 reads CASRAGGDYGYTF. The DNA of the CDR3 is TGTGCCAGCAGGGCCGGAGGGGACTATGGCTACACCTTC.